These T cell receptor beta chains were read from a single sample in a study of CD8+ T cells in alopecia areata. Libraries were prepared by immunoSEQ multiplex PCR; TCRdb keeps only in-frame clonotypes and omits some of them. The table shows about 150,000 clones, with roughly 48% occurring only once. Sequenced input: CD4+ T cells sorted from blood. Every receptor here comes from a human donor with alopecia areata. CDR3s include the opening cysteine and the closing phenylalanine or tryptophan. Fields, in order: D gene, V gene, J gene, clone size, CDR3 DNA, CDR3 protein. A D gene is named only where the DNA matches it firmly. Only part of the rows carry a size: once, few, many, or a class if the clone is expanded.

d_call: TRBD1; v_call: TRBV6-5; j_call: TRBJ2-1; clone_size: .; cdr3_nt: TGTGCCAGCAGCTTCGGGACAGGCGGCACAGAGCAGTTCTTC; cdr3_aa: CASSFGTGGTEQFF
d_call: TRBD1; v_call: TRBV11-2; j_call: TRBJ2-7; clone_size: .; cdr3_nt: TGTGCCAGCAGCCTGCGACAGGGGTACACCTACGAGCAGTACTTC; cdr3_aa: CASSLRQGYTYEQYF
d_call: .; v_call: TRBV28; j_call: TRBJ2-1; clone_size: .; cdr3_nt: TGTGCCAGCAGTTTTTGGAGCTCCTACAATGAGCAGTTCTTC; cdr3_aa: CASSFWSSYNEQFF
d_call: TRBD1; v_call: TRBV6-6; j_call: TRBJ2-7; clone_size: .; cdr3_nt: TGTGCCAGCACTGAGACAGGGGGCTTCTACGAGCAGTACTTC; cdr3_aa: CASTETGGFYEQYF
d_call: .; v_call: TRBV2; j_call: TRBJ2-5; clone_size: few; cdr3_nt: TGTGCCAGCAGCCACAGGGAGACCCAGTACTTC; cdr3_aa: CASSHRETQYF
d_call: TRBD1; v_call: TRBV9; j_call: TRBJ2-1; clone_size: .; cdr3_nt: TGTGCCAGCAGCGTAGAGGCGGACAGGGGGCGGAATGAGCAGTTCTTC; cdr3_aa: CASSVEADRGRNEQFF
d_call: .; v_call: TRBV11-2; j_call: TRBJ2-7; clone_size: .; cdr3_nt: TGTGCCAGCAGCTCCGTGGCGGGGATCTACGAGCAGTACTTC; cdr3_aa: CASSSVAGIYEQYF
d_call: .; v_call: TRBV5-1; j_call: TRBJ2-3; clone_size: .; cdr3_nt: TGCGCCAGCAGCTTAGTATCCGGACCAGATACGCAGTATTTT; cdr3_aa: CASSLVSGPDTQYF
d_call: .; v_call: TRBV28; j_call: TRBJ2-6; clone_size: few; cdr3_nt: TGTGCCAGCAGTTTAGTAGGGGCCTCTGGGGCCAACGTCCTGACTTTC; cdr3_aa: CASSLVGASGANVLTF
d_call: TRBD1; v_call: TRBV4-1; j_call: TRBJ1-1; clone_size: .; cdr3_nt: TGCGCCAGCAGCCAAAGCCCGGGACAGGGAGGCACTGAAGCTTTCTTT; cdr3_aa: CASSQSPGQGGTEAFF
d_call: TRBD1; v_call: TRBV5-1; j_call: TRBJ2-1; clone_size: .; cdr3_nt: TGCGCCAGCAGCTTGGTTTTGGGACAGAGTAACAATGAGCAGTTCTTC; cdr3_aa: CASSLVLGQSNNEQFF
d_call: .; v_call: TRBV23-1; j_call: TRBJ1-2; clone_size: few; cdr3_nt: TGCGCCAGCAGTCAATCGGGCTCATGCACTAACTATGGCTACACCTTC; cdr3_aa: CASSQSGSCTNYGYTF
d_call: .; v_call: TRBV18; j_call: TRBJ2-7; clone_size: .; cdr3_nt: TGTGCCAGCTCACCCGAGGGTCCCTACGAGCAGTACTTC; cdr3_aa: CASSPEGPYEQYF
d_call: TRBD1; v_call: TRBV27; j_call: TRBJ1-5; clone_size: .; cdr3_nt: TGTGCCAGCAGTCGCCGACAGGGCGTATTTCAGCCCCAGCATTTT; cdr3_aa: CASSRRQGVFQPQHF
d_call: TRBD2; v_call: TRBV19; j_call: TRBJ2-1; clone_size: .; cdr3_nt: TGTGCCAGTAGTATAGGGGGACTAGCGGGAGGGAGGAATGAGCAGTTCTTC; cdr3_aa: CASSIGGLAGGRNEQFF
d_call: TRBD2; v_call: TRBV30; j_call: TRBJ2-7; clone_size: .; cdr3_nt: TGTGCCTGGAGTGGGACTAGCGGACCCTACGAGCAGTACTTC; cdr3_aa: CAWSGTSGPYEQYF
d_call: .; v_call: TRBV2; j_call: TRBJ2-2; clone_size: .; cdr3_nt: TGTGCCAGCAGTGAAGTTCGGAGCGCCACCGGGGAGCTGTTTTTT; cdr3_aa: CASSEVRSATGELFF
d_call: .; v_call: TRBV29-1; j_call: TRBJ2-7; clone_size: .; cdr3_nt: TGCAGCGTTGAAGGTGGCGGGTTCGACTACGAGCAGTACTTC; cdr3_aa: CSVEGGGFDYEQYF
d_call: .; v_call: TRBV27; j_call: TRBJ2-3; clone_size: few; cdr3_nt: TGTGCCAGCAGTCAAAGGGCCCAGGATACGCAGTATTTT; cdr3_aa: CASSQRAQDTQYF
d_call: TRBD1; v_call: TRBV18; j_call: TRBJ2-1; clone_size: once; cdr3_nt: TGTGCCAGCTCACCAGCGACAGGGGTTAATGAGCAGTTCTTC; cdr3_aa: CASSPATGVNEQFF
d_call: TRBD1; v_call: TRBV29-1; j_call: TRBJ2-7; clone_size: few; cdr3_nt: TGCAGCGTTGCAGGGGGCGAACCCTACGAGCAGTACTTC; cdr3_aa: CSVAGGEPYEQYF
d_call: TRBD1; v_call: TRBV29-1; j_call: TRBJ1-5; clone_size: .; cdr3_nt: TGCAGCGTTGGGGGACAGGGAGATCAGCCCCAGCATTTT; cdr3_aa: CSVGGQGDQPQHF
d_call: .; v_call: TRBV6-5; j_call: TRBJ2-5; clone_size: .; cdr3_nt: TGTGCCAGCAATCTCAGACTCGTGGAGACCCAGTACTTC; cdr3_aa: CASNLRLVETQYF
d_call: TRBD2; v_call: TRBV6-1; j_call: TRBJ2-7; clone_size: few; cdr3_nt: TGTGCCAGCAGTGAGACCGGGACTAGCGGAACCTACGAGCAGTACTTC; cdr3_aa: CASSETGTSGTYEQYF
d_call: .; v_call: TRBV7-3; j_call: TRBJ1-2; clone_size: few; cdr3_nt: TGTGCCAGCAGGTGGGGGAACTATGGCTACACCTTC; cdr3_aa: CASRWGNYGYTF
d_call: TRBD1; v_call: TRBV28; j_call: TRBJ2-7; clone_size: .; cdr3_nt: TGTGCCAGCAGGCCTCGGACAGGGCAAACCTACGAGCAGTACTTC; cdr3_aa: CASRPRTGQTYEQYF
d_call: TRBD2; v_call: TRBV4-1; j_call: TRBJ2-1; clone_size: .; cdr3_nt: TGCGCCAGCAGCCAAGCCAAGCTAGCGGGAGAGGTTGAGCAGTTCTTC; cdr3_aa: CASSQAKLAGEVEQFF
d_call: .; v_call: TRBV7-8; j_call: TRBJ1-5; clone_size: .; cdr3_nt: TGTGCCAGCAGCTTAACTAGGGCCAGCGGGCAGCCCCAGCATTTT; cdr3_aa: CASSLTRASGQPQHF
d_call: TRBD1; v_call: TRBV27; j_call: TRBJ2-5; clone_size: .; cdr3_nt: TGTGCCAGCAGTCCAGGATTGTGGGACAGGGGGCCGGTGACCCAGTACTTC; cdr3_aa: CASSPGLWDRGPVTQYF
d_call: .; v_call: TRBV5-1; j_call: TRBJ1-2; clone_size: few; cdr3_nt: TGCGCCAGCAGCCTGTCGGGAGAGTATGGCTACACCTTC; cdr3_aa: CASSLSGEYGYTF
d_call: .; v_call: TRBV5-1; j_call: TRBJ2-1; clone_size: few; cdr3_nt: TGCGCCAGCAGCACACCGGGGAATGAGCAGTTCTTC; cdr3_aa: CASSTPGNEQFF
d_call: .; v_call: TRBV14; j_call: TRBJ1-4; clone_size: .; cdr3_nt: TGTGCCAGCAGCCAACGAAAGGGGTCGAATGAAAAACTGTTTTTT; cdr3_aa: CASSQRKGSNEKLFF
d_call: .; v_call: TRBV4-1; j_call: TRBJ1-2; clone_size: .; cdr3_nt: TGCGCCAGCAGCCAAGAACAGGGCGTTTATGGCTACACCTTC; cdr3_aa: CASSQEQGVYGYTF
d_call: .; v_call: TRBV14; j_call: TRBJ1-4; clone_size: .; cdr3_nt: TGTGCCAGCAGCCAGCAGGGACTCGGAATACTGTTTTTT; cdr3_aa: CASSQQGLGILFF